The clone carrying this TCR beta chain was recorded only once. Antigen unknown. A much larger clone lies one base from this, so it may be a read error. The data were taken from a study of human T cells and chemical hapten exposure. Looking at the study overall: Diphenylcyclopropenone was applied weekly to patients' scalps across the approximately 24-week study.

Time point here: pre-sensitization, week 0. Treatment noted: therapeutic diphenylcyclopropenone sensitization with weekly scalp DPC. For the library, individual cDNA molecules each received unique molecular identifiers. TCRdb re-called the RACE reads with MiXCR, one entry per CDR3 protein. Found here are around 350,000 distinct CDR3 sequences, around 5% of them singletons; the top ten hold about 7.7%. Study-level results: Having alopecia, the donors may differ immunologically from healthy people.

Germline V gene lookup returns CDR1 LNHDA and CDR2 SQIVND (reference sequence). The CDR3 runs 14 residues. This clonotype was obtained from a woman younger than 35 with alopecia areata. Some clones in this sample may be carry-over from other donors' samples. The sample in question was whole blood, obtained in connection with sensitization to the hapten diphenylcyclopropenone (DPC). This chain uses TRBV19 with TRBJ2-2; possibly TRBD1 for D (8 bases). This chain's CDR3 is CSSIDRGGSGELFF. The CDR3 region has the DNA TGTTCCAGTATCGACAGGGGAGGGTCCGGGGAGCTGTTTTTT.